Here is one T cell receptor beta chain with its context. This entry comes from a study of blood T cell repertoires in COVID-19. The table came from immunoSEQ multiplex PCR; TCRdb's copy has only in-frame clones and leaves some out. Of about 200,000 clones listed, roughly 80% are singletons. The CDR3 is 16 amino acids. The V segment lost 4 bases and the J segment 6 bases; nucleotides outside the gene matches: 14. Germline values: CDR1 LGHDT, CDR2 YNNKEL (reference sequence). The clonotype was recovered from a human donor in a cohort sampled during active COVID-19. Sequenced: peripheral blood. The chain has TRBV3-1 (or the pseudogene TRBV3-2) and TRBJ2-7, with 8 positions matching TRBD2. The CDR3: CASSRPVRGGRGEQYF. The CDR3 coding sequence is TGTGCCAGCAGCCGCCCGGTCCGGGGGGGAAGAGGCGAGCAGTACTTC.